This T cell receptor beta chain was obtained from a study of CD8 T cells in ankylosing spondylitis. Broader study findings: Disease-linked clones bore a CD8+ phenotype and were relatively rare in peripheral blood. Certain motif variants had earlier been reported in reactive arthritis synovial fluid and blood. Seemingly characteristic of ankylosing spondylitis blood was a TCR beta motif consisting of 7 or 8 highly homologous variants.

Construction of TCR beta libraries was performed using quantitative 5'-RACE with molecular barcodes. TCRdb passed the 5' RACE reads through MiXCR, listing each CDR3 protein once. Of 200,000 to 250,000 distinct CDR3 sequences in the sample, around 10% are singletons; the top ten hold under 7%. This clonotype has a count of ten or more. The antigen is undetermined. This CDR3 contains 14 residues. Germline V lookup: CDR1 DFQATT, CDR2 SNEGSKA (reference sequence). The ends were cut back, 4 bases at V and 3 bases at J, with 12 bases in the middle. The sequenced sample consisted of blood, either unsorted or a sorted T cell fraction (not recorded which). The receptor was derived from a male donor with ankylosing spondylitis or in good health (not recorded which). The chain recombines TRBV20-1 with TRBJ2-2; perhaps TRBD2 as D (5 bases). CDR3 in DNA: TGCAGTGCTAATCGAGGGTCGGACACCGGGGAGCTGTTTTTT. The encoded protein is CSANRGSDTGELFF.